What follows is one T cell receptor (beta chain) and its context. Antigen unknown. This entry is derived from a study of OX40 agonist ivuxolimab in advanced cancers. Across the whole study: Patients received intravenous ivuxolimab every 2 weeks at 0.01 to 10 mg/kg. The eligibility criteria allowed prior anti-PD-1, anti-PD-L1 or anti-CTLA-4 therapy, and about 40% had some. Study observations and caveats: Also present in some nonresponders was a low level of normalized T-cell clonal expansion.

The CDR3 is made up of 12 amino acids. Germline V gives CDR1 SEHNR, CDR2 FQNEAQ (reference sequence). Between the trimmed V and J ends, which lost 0 bases and 7 bases, there was a span of 6 bases. Clones were sequenced by immunoSEQ multiplex PCR, and TCRdb holds only the in-frame ones, with some missing. Of more than 70,000 clones in the sample, roughly nine tenths were seen once. Samples were taken at baseline and on day 1 of cycles 4 and 7. The V call is TRBV7-9, the J call TRBJ1-2; D is ambiguous. This sequence was found in an adult with an advanced solid tumor such as melanoma, head and neck, liver or kidney cancer. The sequencing here drew on CD4+ or CD8+ T cells sorted from blood, taken in a trial of the OX40 agonist ivuxolimab. Here the CDR3 reads CASSLAGAGYTF. Written as DNA, the CDR3 is TGTGCCAGCAGCTTAGCGGGAGCTGGCTACACCTTC.